Listed here are 13 T cell receptor beta chains from one sample, sequenced in a study of cytomegalovirus exposure and HLA in healthy donors. PCR involved 60 Vbeta and 13 Jbeta primers. Using immunoSEQ multiplex PCR, the repertoire was profiled, and TCRdb retains in-frame clones only, with some absent. The table has about 180,000 clones, roughly 80% seen once; the top ten hold approximately 2.2%. Sequenced material: PBMCs. These receptors were taken from a male donor in good health and CMV-seronegative.

The sample holds one count of this clone. This rearrangement joins TRBV28 to TRBJ2-2, with TRBD1 matching over 9 bases. The V and J ends lost 6 bases and 6 bases, in that order; junction bases with no gene match: 8. Germline V lookup: CDR1 MDHEN, CDR2 SYDVKM. The CDR3 is 15 residues long. CDR3 sequence reads: CASSRDRAGAGELFF. CDR3 bases: TGTGCCAGCAGCCGGGACAGGGCGGGGGCCGGGGAGCTGTTTTTT.

This clone was detected only a few times. The chain uses TRBV5-1 and TRBJ1-4; TRBD1 matches 8 bases. Germline CDR1 and CDR2: SGHRS and YFSETQ. J lost 6 bases, V lost 2 bases, and 6 bases had no gene match. The CDR3 runs 15 residues. The CDR3 spells CASSFGTGRDEKLFF. Here the CDR3 DNA reads TGCGCCAGCAGCTTCGGGACAGGACGGGATGAAAAACTGTTTTTT.

This clone is a singleton in its sample. This sequence joins TRBV7-2 and TRBJ2-3; D is possibly TRBD1 (7 bases). This CDR3 comprises 17 residues. Looked up from germline, CDR1 is SGHTA and CDR2 is FQGNSA. V was trimmed by 4 bases and J by 2 bases, leaving 19 bases between them. CDR3 residues: CASSSRPRGAATDTQYF. CDR3 coding DNA: TGTGCCAGCAGCTCCCGGCCCAGGGGGGCCGCCACAGATACGCAGTATTTT.

The rearrangement joins TRBV19 to TRBJ2-7; TRBD2 matches 7 bases. The germline CDR1 and CDR2 sequences are LNHDA and SQIVND (reference sequence). After removal of 4 bases from V and 0 bases from J, the junction contained 3 bases not matched to a gene. The CDR3 is 14 residues long. This CDR3 is CASSTGGSSYEQYF. The CDR3 region has the DNA TGTGCCAGTAGTACCGGGGGGAGCTCCTACGAGCAGTACTTC.

The V call is TRBV5-4, the J call TRBJ1-3; tentative D call: TRBD1 (5 bases). The V end was cut by 4 bases, the J end by 4 bases, with 12 bases between. The CDR3 has 14 amino acids. Per the germline V gene, CDR1 is SGHNT and CDR2 is YYREEE (reference sequence). The CDR3 nucleotides are TGTGCCAGCAGCGAACGGGACTTCGGAAACACCATATATTTT. It encodes CASSERDFGNTIYF.

J is TRBJ1-1 and V is TRBV10-3; maybe TRBD1 (5 bases). Trimming took off 4 bases at V and 7 bases at J, with 13 bases between the two ends. CDR3 length: 13 residues. Germline loops: CDR1 ENHRY, CDR2 SYGVKD. CDR3 residues: CAISGGGADEAFF. The CDR3 bases are TGTGCCATCAGTGGGGGAGGGGCAGATGAAGCTTTCTTT.

The DNA of the CDR3 is TGCGCCAGCAGCCAAGCAAACAGGGGTGTAAGCTCTGGGGCCAACGTCCTGACTTTC. Residues: CASSQANRGVSSGANVLTF. The chain is built from TRBV4-1 and TRBJ2-6; 7 bases map to TRBD1. The trim removed 1 base at V and 0 bases at J, leaving 9 bases unmatched. The V gene's germline CDR1 is MGHRA and CDR2 YSYEKL. The CDR3 contains 19 residues.

This clone was counted only a few times. The chain uses TRBV7-2 and TRBJ2-3, with a weak D call TRBD2 (7 bases). This CDR3 region has 17 residues. V lost 6 bases and J 6 bases, leaving 25 bases between the germline ends. The germline gives CDR1 SGHTA, CDR2 FQGNSA. In DNA, the CDR3 is TGTGCCAGCAGTTTTAGGGGGAGCGGGACTCTCGGTGATACGCAGTATTTT. Translated: CASSFRGSGTLGDTQYF.

The table lists this clone with a few counts. This chain joins TRBV4-3 and TRBJ1-1; 7 bases are a match to TRBD1. V dropped 0 bases and J dropped 7; count of bases not matched to a gene: 5. In germline, CDR1 is LGHNA, CDR2 YSLEER. CDR3 length: 14 amino acids. The CDR3 coding sequence is TGCGCCAGCAGCCAAGAACGGAACAGGGGTGAAGCTTTCTTT. It encodes CASSQERNRGEAFF.

The chain combines TRBV6-1 with TRBJ2-1, with 8 bases that match TRBD2. CDR1 is MNHNS and CDR2 is SASEGT in the germline V gene. The ends lost 2 bases at V and 0 bases at J; junction bases unmatched: 9. This CDR3 has 18 amino acids. CDR3 residues: CASSERSSGVGSYNEQFF. The CDR3 nucleotides read TGTGCCAGCAGTGAAAGGAGTAGCGGGGTAGGCTCCTACAATGAGCAGTTCTTC.

The CDR3 DNA is TGTGCCAGAAGCTTGGGTCTCTTCCTAGCGGGAGGAACCTACGAGCAGTACTTC. Its translation: CARSLGLFLAGGTYEQYF. V and J are TRBV5-3 and TRBJ2-7; 11 bases line up with TRBD2. TRBV5-3 is treated as an ORF (open reading frame) with a function not yet certain. Unmatched junction bases numbered 10, after V lost 0 bases and J lost 2 bases. There are 18 residues in the CDR3.

For this clone: Other DNA sequences of this sample code for an identical CDR3. This chain joins TRBV5-6 and TRBJ1-1; 7 bases agree with TRBD1. V dropped 5 bases and J dropped 0; count of bases not matched to a gene: 1. The germline V gene has CDR1 SGHDT and CDR2 YYEEEE. This CDR3 has 13 amino acids. Here the CDR3 DNA reads TGTGCCAGCAGGGGACAGATGAACACTGAAGCTTTCTTT. This translates into CASRGQMNTEAFF. The variable domain in full, with the rest retrieved from reference TRBV5-6 and TRBJ1-1, is DAGVTQSPTHLIKTRGQQVTLRCSPKSGHDTVSWYQQALGQGPQFIFQYYEEEERQRGNFPDRFSGHQFPNYSSELNVNALLLGDSALYLCASRGQMNTEAFFGQGTRLTVV.

The V and J genes are TRBV11-3 and TRBJ2-5; D call uncertain. Germline loops: CDR1 SGHNT, CDR2 YENEEA. V gave up 3 bases and J gave up 5 bases, with 10 bases separating them. The CDR3 is 13 residues long. The CDR3 sequence is CASSFSVRETQYF. DNA for the CDR3: TGTGCCAGCAGCTTTTCGGTGAGGGAGACCCAGTACTTC.